Presented here are 22 T cell receptor beta chains from one specimen sequenced in a study of T cell responses to AZD1222 COVID-19 vaccine. Profiling relied on immunoSEQ multiplex PCR, and the TCRdb table lists in-frame clones only, not all of them. The table has about 170,000 clones, approximately 90% seen once. The sample in question was peripheral blood, obtained 28 days after the second AZD1222 dose. The source of these receptors is an adult who received the AZD1222 COVID-19 vaccine.

V and J are TRBV30 and TRBJ1-6; D is possibly TRBD1 (6 bases). V was cut by 1 base and J by 10 bases, with 17 bases left in between. Germline values: CDR1 GTSNPN, CDR2 SVGIG (reference sequence). The CDR3 totals 15 residues. The CDR3 DNA reads TGTGCCTGGAGTGAGGGGGGCAGGGCTTTCTCACCCCTCCACTTT. Its protein product is CAWSEGGRAFSPLHF.

This clone occurred once. J is TRBJ2-7 and V is TRBV2; the D gene is possibly TRBD1 (5 bases). V lost 6 bases and J lost 3, with 27 bases in between. The V gene's germline CDR1 is SNHLY and CDR2 FYNNEI. This CDR3 region has 18 residues. CDR3 protein: CASRPTRAPRQGIYEQYF. CDR3 bases: TGTGCCAGCAGGCCCACCCGGGCGCCCAGGCAGGGAATCTACGAGCAGTACTTC.

The chain uses TRBV5-1 and TRBJ1-1, with 11 bases fitting TRBD1. After removal of 4 bases from V and 6 bases from J, the junction contained 5 bases not matched to a gene. The CDR3 contains 14 residues. Germline lookup yields CDR1 SGHRS and CDR2 YFSETQ. The CDR3 here is CASSERTGGSEAFF. The CDR3 nucleotides are TGCGCCAGCAGCGAAAGGACAGGGGGCTCTGAAGCTTTCTTT.

Only a few counts were recorded for this clone. This chain connects TRBV10-3 to TRBJ1-1; 7 bases fit TRBD1. Trimming at V came to 5 bases and at J to 3 bases, leaving 6 bases not matched to a gene. The germline gives CDR1 ENHRY, CDR2 SYGVKD. There are 14 residues in the CDR3. The CDR3 sequence: CAISTTGSDTEAFF. As DNA, the CDR3 is TGTGCCATCAGTACGACAGGGTCAGACACTGAAGCTTTCTTT.

This CDR3 is CASSQEGQFLYSNQPQHF. CDR3 nucleotides: TGCGCCAGCAGCCAAGAGGGACAGTTCTTATATAGCAATCAGCCCCAGCATTTT. The rearrangement uses TRBV4-1 and TRBJ1-5; the match to TRBD1 covers 7 bases. With 0 bases clipped from V and 0 bases from J, the junction kept 8 bases outside the gene matches. The CDR3 totals 18 residues. CDR1 and CDR2 from the germline V gene are MGHRA and YSYEKL.

This sequence joins TRBV6-5 and TRBJ1-6; D unclear. V was shortened by 8 bases and J by 4 bases, with 9 bases between the two germline ends. This CDR3 comprises 13 residues. Germline-derived CDR1 and CDR2 are MNHEY and SVGAGI. The CDR3 spells CASYAGYNSPLHF. The CDR3 nucleotides are TGTGCCAGCTACGCAGGTTATAATTCACCCCTCCACTTT.

This chain links TRBV7-2 with TRBJ1-6; maybe TRBD1 (5 bases). CDR3 length equals 14 residues. The ends were cut back, 6 bases at V and 7 bases at J, with 13 bases in the middle. The germline gives CDR1 SGHTA, CDR2 FQGNSA. The CDR3 DNA follows: TGTGCCAGCAGGCCGGGTAACAGGAATTCACCCCTCCACTTT. As protein: CASRPGNRNSPLHF.

CDR3 residues: CASSAGYGNTIYF. The CDR3 DNA sequence: TGTGCCAGCAGCGCAGGGTACGGAAACACCATATATTTT. The chain combines TRBV12-3 or TRBV12-4 with TRBJ1-3; D perhaps matches TRBD1 (5 bases). The CDR3 runs to 13 residues. Trimming removed 6 bases from V and 4 bases from J, with 10 bases in between.

The rearrangement joins TRBV6-6 to TRBJ2-7; 7 nucleotides line up with TRBD1. Per the germline V gene, CDR1 is MNHNY and CDR2 is SVGAGI (reference sequence). J lost 3 bases, V lost 6 bases, and 8 bases had no gene match. The CDR3 runs to 14 residues. The CDR3 sequence: CASSRSTGSYEQYF. The DNA for the CDR3 is TGTGCCAGCAGCCGATCGACAGGGAGCTACGAGCAGTACTTC.

J is TRBJ2-3 and V is TRBV24-1; no clear D gene. V was shortened by 3 bases and J by 7 bases, with 4 bases between the two germline ends. The CDR3 covers 11 residues. Germline CDR1 reads KGHDR; CDR2 reads SFDVKD. As DNA, the CDR3 is TGTGCCACCAGTGATGGGTATACGCAGTATTTT. This translates into CATSDGYTQYF.

This clone was recorded once. The chain employs TRBV27 and TRBJ2-7; TRBD1 or TRBD2 may be the D gene (5 bases each). The ends were cut back, 11 bases at V and 12 bases at J, with 14 bases in the middle. Germline CDR1 and CDR2: MNHEY and SMNVEV (reference sequence). CDR3 length: 9 residues. As DNA, the CDR3 is TGTGCCGGCCGGGGACGGCGGTACTTC. It translates to CAGRGRRYF.

This chain uses TRBV9 with TRBJ2-1; a weak D match, TRBD2 (6 bases). V dropped 0 bases and J dropped 1 base, with 11 bases sitting between them. The germline V gene encodes CDR1 SGDLS and CDR2 YYNGEE. CDR3 length equals 16 residues. This chain's CDR3 is CASSVGVSGSYNEQFF. The DNA of the CDR3 is TGTGCCAGCAGCGTAGGGGTTAGCGGATCCTACAATGAGCAGTTCTTC. The variable domain in full, with the rest retrieved from reference TRBV9 and TRBJ2-1, is DSGVTQTPKHLITATGQRVTLRCSPRSGDLSVYWYQQSLDQGLQFLIQYYNGEERAKGNILERFSAQQFPDLHSELNLSSLELGDSALYFCASSVGVSGSYNEQFFGPGTRLTVL.

This chain joins TRBV2 and TRBJ1-2, with 7 bases identical to TRBD1. The CDR3 runs 15 residues. V was clipped by 7 bases and J by 0 bases; unmatched bases: 8. Germline loops: CDR1 SNHLY, CDR2 FYNNEI. The CDR3: CASNLRDSTNYGYTF. In nucleotides, the CDR3 is TGTGCCAGCAACCTCCGGGACAGCACTAACTATGGCTACACCTTC.

V gene TRBV7-2 combines with J gene TRBJ2-1; D possibly matches TRBD1 or TRBD2 (8 bases each). V was pared by 7 bases and J by 4 bases, with 14 bases between. The CDR3 covers 14 residues. Germline-derived CDR1 and CDR2 are SGHTA and FQGNSA. CDR3 amino acids: CASKRGTGYNEQFF. CDR3 nucleotide sequence: TGTGCCAGCAAGCGGGGGACAGGTTACAATGAGCAGTTCTTC.

V is TRBV19 and J is TRBJ1-5; 9 bases are shared with TRBD1. The junction had 4 bases not matched to a gene; V was cut back by 4 bases and J by 3 bases. The CDR3 is 15 residues long. The V gene's germline CDR1 is LNHDA and CDR2 SQIVND (reference sequence). The CDR3 region has the DNA TGTGCCAGTAGTACAGGACAGGGGATCAATCAGCCCCAGCATTTT. Its translation is CASSTGQGINQPQHF.

V and J are TRBV4-3 and TRBJ1-6; TRBD1 is a possible D gene (5 bases). Trimming shortened V by 4 bases and J by 0 bases, and 13 bases separated the two germline ends. This CDR3 comprises 17 residues. Germline lookup yields CDR1 LGHNA and CDR2 YSLEER. CDR3 amino acids: CASSPGTGSSYNSPLHF. The CDR3 DNA follows: TGCGCCAGCAGCCCTGGGACGGGGAGCTCCTATAATTCACCCCTCCACTTT.

The J gene is TRBJ2-3, the V gene TRBV9, with D maybe TRBD2 (6 bases). Germline CDR1 is SGDLS and CDR2 is YYNGEE. V lost 0 bases to trimming and J lost 0 bases, with 8 bases between them. This CDR3 region has 15 residues. The CDR3 protein is CASSVAGTSTDTQYF. The CDR3, as DNA: TGTGCCAGCAGCGTAGCTGGGACTAGCACAGATACGCAGTATTTT.

V gene TRBV27 combines with J gene TRBJ1-2, with TRBD1 matching over 8 bases. V lost 5 bases and J lost 2; bases outside the gene matches: 7. This CDR3 contains 15 residues. Germline assignment: CDR1 MNHEY and CDR2 SMNVEV (reference sequence). For the CDR3, the DNA is TGTGCCAGCAGTCCCGCCCAGGGGGCGAACTATGGCTACACCTTC. The encoded protein is CASSPAQGANYGYTF.

The gene calls are TRBV9 and TRBJ1-2; D is perhaps TRBD1 (5 bases). Germline V lookup: CDR1 SGDLS, CDR2 YYNGEE. This CDR3 is built from 13 residues. The ends were cut back, 4 bases at V and 4 bases at J, with 11 bases in the middle. Here the CDR3 reads CASSQEGSYGYTF. CDR3 sequence (DNA): TGTGCCAGCAGCCAGGAGGGGTCCTATGGCTACACCTTC.

The chain carries TRBV6-1 and TRBJ1-5; the D gene is possibly TRBD1 (5 bases). The V gene's germline CDR1 is MNHNS and CDR2 SASEGT. The CDR3 runs 13 residues. Trimming stripped 3 bases from V and 6 bases from J, with 9 bases between. CDR3 loop: CASSEGELQPQHF. The CDR3, as DNA: TGTGCCAGCAGTGAGGGGGAACTTCAGCCCCAGCATTTT.

This rearrangement joins TRBV5-1 to TRBJ2-1; no clear D gene. Germline values: CDR1 SGHRS, CDR2 YFSETQ. With 4 bases removed from V and 7 bases from J, the gap between germline ends came to 15 bases. The CDR3 sequence is 14 residues long. As DNA, the CDR3 is TGCGCCAGCAGCGTCGGTGTAACGTCGAATGAGCAGTTCTTC. It specifies CASSVGVTSNEQFF.

This rearrangement joins TRBV7-8 to TRBJ2-7, with TRBD1 matching over 8 bases. Germline V gene lookup returns CDR1 SGHVS and CDR2 FQNEAQ. This CDR3 is built from 14 residues. The trim removed 5 bases at V and 2 bases at J, leaving 5 bases unmatched. CDR3 loop: CASSERDRTYEQYF. The DNA for the CDR3 is TGTGCCAGCAGCGAGAGGGACAGGACCTACGAGCAGTACTTC.